This TCR beta chain emerged from a study of blood T cell repertoires in COVID-19 (TCRdb year 2020). Background for the entire study: Collaborator samples came from the United States, Italy and Spain and covered acute and convalescent phases of COVID-19. The material from the prospective study consisted of cDNA or gDNA derived from T cells, B-cell-depleted T cells, or PBMCs. The dataset comprised deeply sampled blood TCRbeta repertoires from subjects exposed to, actively infected with, or recovered from COVID-19. Nearly every sample came with metadata listing a de-identified subject ID, COVID-19 status, age in years and sex. HLA class I and class II types, where available, came from metadata supplied by the sample provider rather than from assay-based typing. The repertoires were made available in a free public database intended to serve as a resource for research on the immune response to SARS-CoV-2. Samples were obtained from the ongoing ImmuneRACE study (first 160 participants) and from over a thousand subjects provided by 6 global collaborators.

TCRbeta CDR3 regions were amplified from genomic DNA by means of the immunoSEQ Assay, a bias-controlled multiplex PCR. The original methods were these. Within the assay, amplification of reference gene primers was used to estimate how many nucleated cells each sample contained. Sequence reads were collapsed and filtered to measure the absolute abundance of every unique TCRbeta CDR3 rearrangement. For each sample, productive Simpson clonality was calculated as the square root of Simpson's diversity index across productive rearrangements. TCRdb took over this immuneACCESS table, retaining in-frame rearrangements with V and J assigned. Such tables are incomplete; in checked studies, under half of the missing clones stem from an unresolved V gene, and the remainder is unexplained. That table gives V, J and clone size, and the DNA gave D and trimming. This sample gives about 98,000 clones in total; around 86% of them show up just once. Jointly, the top ten make up under 13% of the sample.

Reading from cysteine to phenylalanine, the CDR3 counts 15 amino acids. Left in the record is the CDR3 DNA by itself, 45 bases read in frame from the first base. The collaborating institutions used their own protocols to collect whole blood in K2EDTA tubes. For TCRbeta analysis, collaborators shipped samples in one of three forms: frozen whole blood, isolated PBMCs, or DNA extracted from either of those sample types. Details on this clone: It lacks a known antigen. No quality values exist for individual bases; no much larger clone is one base distant.

Overall results and qualifications from the work: Clinical and demographic metadata were provided uncurated, with the amount varying by source and participant.

Material: peripheral blood. The V and J segments used are TRBV21-1 and TRBJ1-5; the table's D gene call, TRBD1, was not cross checked with the DNA. TRBV21-1 is tagged as a pseudogene. This clonotype was sampled from a man in his forties or fifties with acute or convalescent COVID-19. The encoded CDR3 is CASSKIYPKDSPQHF. The sequenced DNA is TGTGCCAGCAGCAAAATATACCCGAAGGACAGCCCGCAGCATTTT.